These T cell receptor beta chains were read from a single sample in a study of human T cells and chemical hapten exposure. One entry per CDR3 protein results from TCRdb running MiXCR on the RACE reads. This sample has about 73,000 distinct CDR3 sequences; 7.5% to 9.5% occur once, and the top ten carry around 3.3%. The specimen comprised whole blood, sampled in connection with sensitization to the hapten diphenylcyclopropenone (DPC). The origin of the receptors is a woman aged 45 to 65 with alopecia areata. Some clones in this sample may be carry-over from other donors' samples. Each CDR3 is given with its conserved first and last residue. D genes are given only for firm matches. A row's size may be missing; if present it is once, few, many or a size class.

TRBJ1-1 NA TRBV2 many 13 TGTGCCAGCGGGTTCAAAGCGGGCACTGAAGCTTTCTTT CASGFKAGTEAFF
TRBJ2-7 NA TRBV18 many 15 TGTGCCAGCTCACGAGAGTCGACCGGTTCCTACGAGCAGTACTTC CASSRESTGSYEQYF
TRBJ2-2 NA TRBV6-5 few 12 TGTGCCAGCAGTTCGGTCACCGGGGAGCTGTTTTTT CASSSVTGELFF
TRBJ1-1 NA TRBV28 many 13 TGTGCCAGCAGATGGGGAGGGGGCACTGAAGCTTTCTTT CASRWGGGTEAFF
TRBJ2-1 NA TRBV20-1 few 15 TGCAGTGCTAGCACAACTCGGTATGGGGACAATGAGCAGTTCTTC CSASTTRYGDNEQFF
TRBJ2-5 TRBD2 TRBV12-3/TRBV12-4 NA 14 TGTGCCAGCAGTTTAGTTAGCGGGGGACGGGACCAGTACTTC CASSLVSGGRDQYF
TRBJ1-1 TRBD1 TRBV4-2 once 16 TGTGCCAGCAGCCAAGTGGGAGGAGGGGGCTTAAAGGAAGCTTTCTTT CASSQVGGGGLKEAFF
TRBJ2-5 NA TRBV7-2 NA 14 TGTGCCAGCAGCTTATCGGCCGGGACAGAGACCCAGTACTTC CASSLSAGTETQYF
TRBJ1-6 TRBD1 TRBV7-9 few 15 TGTGCCAGCAGCAGGGAAGGGACAGGGGGTTTACCCCTCCACTTT CASSREGTGGLPLHF
TRBJ2-3 TRBD2 TRBV5-4 few 14 TGTGCCAGCAGCTTGAGCGGGAACACAGATACGCAGTATTTT CASSLSGNTDTQYF
TRBJ2-4 TRBD1 TRBV11-3 NA 15 TGTGCCAGCAGCTTAGTGGGACAGGGACGGTACATTCAGTACTTC CASSLVGQGRYIQYF
TRBJ2-1 NA TRBV6-2/TRBV6-3 few 16 TGTGCCAGCAACCTAGCTGCGGGGGCCTCTTACAATGAGCAGTTCTTC CASNLAAGASYNEQFF
TRBJ2-5 TRBD2 TRBV10-3 NA 12 TGTGCCATCTCCCAAGCGGGGGAGACCCAGTACTTC CAISQAGETQYF
TRBJ1-2 NA TRBV1 few 15 TGCACCAGCAGCCAAGGAGGGTCTGGGAACTATGGCTACACCTTC CTSSQGGSGNYGYTF
TRBJ1-1 NA TRBV4-2 many 13 TGTGCCAGCAGCCAAATCCGGGATAGTGAAGCTTTCTTT CASSQIRDSEAFF
TRBJ2-5 NA TRBV10-2 NA 15 TGCGCCAGCAGTGAGTCACCAGGGTCGGGAGAGACCCAGTACTTC CASSESPGSGETQYF
TRBJ1-2 NA TRBV5-6 NA 14 TGTGCCAGCAGCTCGTTTCAGCGGGGGTATGGCTACACCTTC CASSSFQRGYGYTF